These T cell receptor beta chains were read from a single sample in a study of metastatic and nonmetastatic thyroid tumors. TCRdb re-analyzed the PCR reads using MiXCR. The sample lists fewer than 40,000 clones; around half were seen once. Material: tumor tissue. The receptors here all came from a male donor with papillary thyroid cancer or a benign thyroid nodule (not recorded which). Some clones in this sample may be carry-over from other donors' samples. The conserved cysteine and the conserved F or W are not part of the CDR3 here.

v_gene	j_gene	CDR3aa
TRBV6-1	TRBJ2-3	ASSPKPISTDTQY
TRBV5-1	TRBJ2-3	ASSLELDTQY
TRBV11-1	TRBJ2-7	ASSEGLAYKYEQY
TRBV3-1	TRBJ1-4	ASSQVGRLKEKLF
TRBV30	TRBJ1-2	AWRTGGNGYT
TRBV5-1	TRBJ2-7	ASSHRDRGPYEQY
TRBV30	TRBJ2-2	AWSYTWGAGRTGELF
TRBV7-2	NA	ASSLPSSGGQQF
TRBV30	TRBJ2-7	AWSTGGGGYEQY
TRBV12-3/TRBV12-4	TRBJ1-3	ASSLLGGNTIY